This T cell receptor (beta chain) was profiled in a study of neurological immune-mediated disorders. Findings and caveats of the study: The study found the most TCR clonal expansion in HTLV-1-associated myelopathy and the least in multiple sclerosis, below healthy controls.

This clonotype showed up many times. Its target is not known. The V end lost 0 bases, the J end lost 2 bases, and 11 bases lay between the germline ends. Germline V gene sequence: CDR1 DFQATT, CDR2 SNEGSKA (reference sequence). The CDR3 has 15 amino acids. Time point indicated: longitudinal time-point 1 (baseline). Every sequencing run produced over 160 million TCR-beta sequences, and the sequences from any one run covered 15-18 subjects. TCRdb processed the 5' RACE reads anew with MiXCR; each CDR3 protein has one entry. The sample holds some 37,000 distinct CDR3 sequences; 3% to 3.5% are singletons and the top ten take 7.5% to 8.5%.

The chain uses TRBV20-1 and TRBJ1-5; no definite D call. The TCR originated in a woman aged 55-70 years with multiple sclerosis. What was sequenced was PBMCs. CDR3 protein: CSARDWAEGNQPQHF. DNA for the CDR3: TGCAGTGCTAGAGACTGGGCGGAGGGCAATCAGCCCCAGCATTTT.